Below, 22 T cell receptor beta chains from the same sample are listed, as sequenced in a study of cytomegalovirus exposure and HLA in healthy donors. The primer mix had 60 Vbeta and 13 Jbeta primers. Assay: immunoSEQ multiplex PCR; the TCRdb copy retains only in-frame clones and omits some. The sample carries 150,000 to 200,000 clones, roughly 74% recorded once. The sample consisted of PBMCs. The receptor source for this set is a woman in her 30s in good health and CMV-seropositive.

The chain couples TRBV29-1 to TRBJ1-3; D gene ambiguous. V lost 5 bases to trimming and J lost 4 bases, with 9 bases between them. This CDR3 is built from 12 residues. Germline V CDR1 and CDR2: SQVTM, ANQGSEA. The CDR3 coding sequence is TGCAGCGTTAGGATCGGGGGAAACACCATATATTTT. Its protein is CSVRIGGNTIYF.

This chain links TRBV6-5 with TRBJ2-7, with D perhaps TRBD1 (7 bases). The CDR3 contains 14 residues. V was trimmed by 6 bases and J by 4 bases, leaving 16 bases between them. Germline loops: CDR1 MNHEY, CDR2 SVGAGI. The CDR3 DNA sequence: TGTGCCAGCAGCCGCGGGACAGTTAGTTACGAGCAGTACTTC. Protein: CASSRGTVSYEQYF.

V is TRBV4-1 and J is TRBJ2-7; TRBD2 is a possible D gene (6 bases). This CDR3 is built from 14 residues. Trimming took 0 bases from V and 2 from J, leaving 8 bases between them. The germline V gene encodes CDR1 MGHRA and CDR2 YSYEKL. The CDR3 loop reads CASSQERRAYEQYF. CDR3 DNA: TGCGCCAGCAGCCAAGAGCGGAGGGCCTACGAGCAGTACTTC.

This rearrangement joins TRBV2 to TRBJ1-5, with 7 bases that match TRBD1. This CDR3 is built from 17 residues. Germline CDR1 SNHLY, CDR2 FYNNEI. V trimming: 3 bases; J trimming: 3 bases; junction bases outside the gene matches: 11. The CDR3 coding sequence is TGTGCCAGCAGTGATTTTGGGACAGCTTTGAACAATCAGCCCCAGCATTTT. Translating gives CASSDFGTALNNQPQHF.

The chain combines TRBV4-2 with TRBJ2-3; 10 positions match TRBD2. Germline assignment: CDR1 LGHNA and CDR2 YNFKEQ. The CDR3 is 21 amino acids. The V segment lost 4 bases and the J segment 0 bases; nucleotides outside the gene matches: 19. For the CDR3, the DNA is TGTGCCAGCAGCCCCCCCCGCCTATCTAGCGGGGGAGACCTTAGCACAGATACGCAGTATTTT. It translates to CASSPPRLSSGGDLSTDTQYF.

This clone was counted a single time. This chain uses TRBV2 with TRBJ1-2; perhaps TRBD1 as D (6 bases). V was clipped by 5 bases and J by 9 bases, with 13 bases between them. The CDR3 has 12 amino acids. Germline CDR1 and CDR2: SNHLY and FYNNEI. The CDR3 spells CASSQGTSRYTF. DNA for the CDR3: TGTGCCAGCAGTCAGGGGACTAGTCGCTACACCTTC.

The V call is TRBV9, the J call TRBJ2-7; TRBD1 matches 7 bases. V lost 2 bases and J lost 6; bases outside the gene matches: 5. The CDR3 is made up of 13 amino acids. Germline V gene lookup returns CDR1 SGDLS and CDR2 YYNGEE. The CDR3 DNA is TGTGCCAGCAGCGTGACAGGGTGGGGCGAGCAGTACTTC. Amino acids: CASSVTGWGEQYF.

The rearrangement joins TRBV10-1 to TRBJ2-1; 10 bases are shared with TRBD1. Germline CDR1 is WNHNN and CDR2 is SYGVQD (reference sequence). CDR3 size: 13 residues. V was pared by 8 bases and J by 4 bases, with 2 bases of the junction left unmatched. The CDR3 DNA reads as TGCGCCAGCGGGACAGGGGATTACAATGAGCAGTTCTTC. This gives the protein CASGTGDYNEQFF.

CDR3 DNA: TGTGCCAGCAGTGAAATGAGGCTAGTCCGCCCCACCGAGCAGTACTTC. This sequence encodes CASSEMRLVRPTEQYF. The chain uses TRBV6-1 and TRBJ2-7; no firm D call. Trimming pared 2 bases from V and 6 bases from J, leaving 20 bases between. The CDR3 covers 16 residues. The germline gives CDR1 MNHNS, CDR2 SASEGT.

The V gene is TRBV11-2, the J gene TRBJ2-1; 9 nucleotides align to TRBD2. Per the germline V gene, CDR1 is SGHAT and CDR2 is FQNNGV. V shed 2 bases, J shed 5 bases, and the junction held 7 bases outside the gene matches. The length of the CDR3 is 16 residues. CDR3 DNA sequence: TGTGCCAGCAGCTTAAGGGGCGGGGGGGCTCACAATGAGCAGTTCTTC. Translation gives CASSLRGGGAHNEQFF.

The V and J genes are TRBV9 and TRBJ2-1, with D possibly TRBD1 on 5 matching bases. Germline-derived CDR1 and CDR2 are SGDLS and YYNGEE. The CDR3 sequence is 16 residues long. Trimming stripped 4 bases from V and 4 bases from J, with 18 bases between. The CDR3 nucleotides are TGTGCCAGCAGCCTGTCACTGGGGCCCTCTTACAATGAGCAGTTCTTC. Translating it yields CASSLSLGPSYNEQFF.

The CDR3 here is CASSLSRDSRHTFTHF. Written as DNA, the CDR3 is TGTGCCAGCAGCTTAAGCCGGGACAGCCGACATACATTTACCCACTTT. J is TRBJ1-6 and V is TRBV11-2, with 7 bases fitting TRBD1. With 2 bases clipped from V and 18 bases from J, the junction kept 19 bases outside the gene matches. In germline, CDR1 is SGHAT, CDR2 FQNNGV. The CDR3 spans 16 residues.

The rearrangement uses TRBV28 and TRBJ2-7; 7 nucleotides align to TRBD1. This CDR3 contains 14 residues. J was trimmed by 3 bases and V by 5 bases; bases with no gene match: 7. Germline CDR1 MDHEN, CDR2 SYDVKM. The CDR3 spells CASSPPGTVYEQYF. As DNA, the CDR3 is TGTGCCAGCAGTCCTCCCGGGACAGTCTACGAGCAGTACTTC.

V usage is TRBV10-3 and J usage is TRBJ2-3; 10 nucleotides agree with TRBD1. V shed 0 bases, J shed 3 bases, and the junction held 3 bases outside the gene matches. From germline, CDR1 is ENHRY and CDR2 SYGVKD. CDR3 length equals 16 residues. The CDR3 reads CAISESWTGGTDTQYF. The CDR3 DNA is TGTGCCATCAGTGAGTCTTGGACAGGGGGTACAGATACGCAGTATTTT.

In this sample, this clone turned up once. The chain is built from TRBV18 and TRBJ1-1; D possibly corresponds to TRBD1 (6 bases). Trimming left V 0 bases short and J 7 bases short, with 12 bases between. CDR3 size: 14 residues. Germline CDR1 is KGHSH and CDR2 is LQKENI. Here the CDR3 DNA reads TGTGCCAGCTCACCACCGGGGGCAAGAAATGAAGCTTTCTTT. The encoded protein is CASSPPGARNEAFF.

The chain recombines TRBV7-6 with TRBJ1-1; D is uncertain. Germline CDR1 SGHVS, CDR2 FNYEAQ. The CDR3 is 13 residues long. V was cut by 5 bases and J by 0 bases, with 7 bases left in between. CDR3 DNA: TGTGCCAGCAGCCCCCAGATGAACACTGAAGCTTTCTTT. Its translation is CASSPQMNTEAFF.

The chain recombines TRBV28 with TRBJ2-5; 10 positions agree with TRBD2. Germline CDR1 reads MDHEN; CDR2 reads SYDVKM. V lost 3 bases, J lost 2 bases, and 3 bases stayed unmatched. The CDR3 sequence is 15 residues long. The CDR3 here is CASSFPLAGQETQYF. The DNA of the CDR3 is TGTGCCAGCAGTTTCCCACTAGCGGGACAAGAGACCCAGTACTTC. Filled out from reference TRBV28 and TRBJ2-5, the complete variable domain reads DVKVTQSSRYLVKRTGEKVFLECVQDMDHENMFWYRQDPGLGLRLIYFSYDVKMKEKGDIPEGYSVSREKKERFSLILESASTNQTSMYLCASSFPLAGQETQYFGPGTRLLVL.

This clone showed up just a few times. The V and J genes are TRBV11-2 and TRBJ1-2; D possibly corresponds to TRBD1 (5 bases). Trimming stripped 1 base from V and 2 bases from J, with 8 bases between. Germline V gene sequence: CDR1 SGHAT, CDR2 FQNNGV. The CDR3 contains 14 residues. CDR3 coding DNA: TGTGCCAGCAGCTTAGGACGACAGAACTATGGCTACACCTTC. It codes for CASSLGRQNYGYTF.

The chain employs TRBV25-1 and TRBJ1-3; D is unresolved. This CDR3 has 12 amino acids. The germline V and J ends were trimmed by 4 bases and 8 bases, with 9 bases remaining between them. The V gene's germline CDR1 is MGHDK and CDR2 SYGVNS. CDR3 in DNA: TGTGCCAGCAGTGCAGAGGTGTACACCATATATTTT. This sequence encodes CASSAEVYTIYF. Combining the CDR3 with reference TRBV25-1 and TRBJ1-3 gives the whole variable domain EADIYQTPRYLVIGTGKKITLECSQTMGHDKMYWYQQDPGMELHLIHYSYGVNSTEKGDLSSESTVSRIRTEHFPLTLESARPSHTSQYLCASSAEVYTIYFGEGSWLTVV.

The rearrangement joins TRBV7-8 to TRBJ2-7; TRBD2 might be the D (6 bases). The CDR3 has 15 residues. Germline CDR1 and CDR2: SGHVS and FQNEAQ. Trimming removed 5 bases at V and 7 bases at J, with 21 bases between. This CDR3 reads CASSHTGAPAGEQYF. CDR3 coding DNA: TGTGCCAGCAGCCACACAGGAGCGCCGGCGGGGGAGCAGTACTTC.

V and J are TRBV7-2 and TRBJ1-4, with no clear D. Per germline, CDR1 SGHTA and CDR2 FQGNSA. The CDR3 length is 18 residues. V gave up 0 bases and J gave up 7 bases, with 21 bases separating them. CDR3 sequence reads: CASSLASTLQPPGEKLFF. In DNA form, the CDR3 reads TGTGCCAGCAGCTTAGCTTCGACCCTTCAACCCCCAGGTGAAAAACTGTTTTTT.

J is TRBJ2-3 and V is TRBV7-3, with 8 bases matching TRBD1. Unmatched junction bases numbered 8, after V lost 1 base and J lost 5 bases. Germline lookup yields CDR1 SGHTA and CDR2 FQGTGA. This CDR3 spans 16 amino acids. DNA for the CDR3: TGTGCCAGCAGCTTAAAGCAGGGGGCATTTTTAGATACGCAGTATTTT. Translation: CASSLKQGAFLDTQYF.